The 16 T cell receptor beta chains listed next were all sequenced from one sample in a study of memory CD4+ T cells and cytomegalovirus serostatus. Single viable CD3+CD4+CD8-CD45RO+ cells were sorted as the memory CD4+ T cells. TCRdb keeps only in-frame clones here, not all; method: immunoSEQ multiplex PCR. The sample lists around 99,000 clones, 80% seen once, with around 3.6% in the top ten. Specimen: memory CD4+ T cells from blood. Every receptor here comes from an adult in good health and CMV-seropositive.

The V gene is TRBV28, the J gene TRBJ2-5; the D gene could be TRBD1 or TRBD2 (5 bases each). V was pared by 3 bases and J by 1 base, with 15 bases between. The CDR3 consists of 16 residues. Germline CDR1 and CDR2: MDHEN and SYDVKM. CDR3 in DNA: TGTGCCAGCAGTTTCTGGGACCTCCAAACCCAAGAGACCCAGTACTTC. This codes for CASSFWDLQTQETQYF. Combining the CDR3 with reference TRBV28 and TRBJ2-5 gives the whole variable domain DVKVTQSSRYLVKRTGEKVFLECVQDMDHENMFWYRQDPGLGLRLIYFSYDVKMKEKGDIPEGYSVSREKKERFSLILESASTNQTSMYLCASSFWDLQTQETQYFGPGTRLLVL.

The chain combines TRBV21-1 with TRBJ2-7; TRBD1 is the table's D call, not checked against the DNA. TRBV21-1 is annotated as a pseudogene. This CDR3 contains 17 residues. The CDR3 DNA sequence: TGTGCCAGCAGCAAAGGGTATGGGGGACAGGGTAATACCGAGCAGTACTTC. As protein: CASSKGYGGQGNTEQYF.

This chain connects TRBV30 to TRBJ2-7; no reliable D call. CDR1 is GTSNPN and CDR2 is SVGIG in the germline V gene (reference sequence). The CDR3 contains 13 residues. Between the trimmed V and J ends, which lost 1 base and 3 bases, there was a span of 10 bases. In nucleotides, the CDR3 is TGTGCCTGGAGTGGCGGAAACCTCTACGAGCAGTACTTC. Its translation is CAWSGGNLYEQYF.

This chain links TRBV27 with TRBJ1-1; 9 bases are shared with TRBD1. Germline values: CDR1 MNHEY, CDR2 SMNVEV (reference sequence). The junction had 9 bases not matched to a gene; V was cut back by 5 bases and J by 5 bases. The CDR3 extends over 15 amino acids. The CDR3 loop is CASSLGQGWRTEAFF. In DNA form, the CDR3 reads TGTGCCAGCAGTCTGGGACAGGGATGGAGAACTGAAGCTTTCTTT.

The V gene is TRBV18, the J gene TRBJ2-2; the D is unclear. The CDR3 has 20 residues. Looked up from germline, CDR1 is KGHSH and CDR2 is LQKENI. The V end lost 2 bases, the J end lost 1 base, and 23 bases lay between the germline ends. The CDR3 DNA reads TGTGCCAGCTCACCAACAGAAAGATCAGCCGTCGAGGTGAACACCGGGGAGCTGTTTTTT. Translation: CASSPTERSAVEVNTGELFF.

J is TRBJ2-7 and V is TRBV18; 8 bases line up with TRBD2. CDR1 KGHSH and CDR2 LQKENI come from the germline V gene. This CDR3 spans 13 amino acids. With 3 bases clipped from V and 5 bases from J, the junction kept 3 bases outside the gene matches. CDR3 sequence reads: CASSPGGGDEQYF. DNA for the CDR3: TGTGCCAGCTCACCCGGGGGGGGCGACGAGCAGTACTTC.

This clone was detected only once. This chain links TRBV6-5 with TRBJ2-3; 7 nucleotides line up with TRBD2. CDR1 and CDR2 from the germline V gene are MNHEY and SVGAGI. V was pared by 6 bases and J by 0 bases, with 3 bases of the junction left unmatched. This CDR3 is built from 14 residues. The CDR3 loop reads CASRLSGSTDTQYF. In DNA, the CDR3 is TGTGCCAGCAGACTTAGCGGGAGCACAGATACGCAGTATTTT.

The rearrangement links TRBV9 to TRBJ1-2; 7 bases fit TRBD1. V was pared by 4 bases and J by 8 bases, with 14 bases of the junction left unmatched. CDR3 length equals 15 residues. Germline CDR1 reads SGDLS; CDR2 reads YYNGEE. The chain's CDR3 is CASSPQRGLIGGYTF. The CDR3 DNA is TGTGCCAGCAGCCCGCAAAGGGGGCTCATCGGGGGCTACACCTTC.

V usage is TRBV5-1 and J usage is TRBJ2-7; 8 nucleotides match TRBD1. Germline trimming cut 4 bases from V and 4 bases from J; bases unmatched to any gene: 7. Per the germline V gene, CDR1 is SGHRS and CDR2 is YFSETQ. The CDR3 length is 14 residues. The CDR3 loop reads CASSPGQGIYEQYF. In DNA, the CDR3 is TGCGCCAGCAGCCCTGGACAGGGAATATACGAGCAGTACTTC. Combining the CDR3 with reference TRBV5-1 and TRBJ2-7 gives the whole variable domain KAGVTQTPRYLIKTRGQQVTLSCSPISGHRSVSWYQQTPGQGLQFLFEYFSETQRNKGNFPGRFSGRQFSNSRSEMNVSTLELGDSALYLCASSPGQGIYEQYFGPGTRLTVT.

This clone appeared a few times. V usage is TRBV6-1 and J usage is TRBJ1-4; no reliable D call. V shed 0 bases and J shed 2 bases, with 7 bases lying between them. In germline, CDR1 is MNHNS, CDR2 SASEGT. The CDR3 runs to 15 residues. The CDR3 DNA reads TGTGCCAGCAGTGAAGCCTCGGGCACTAATGAAAAACTGTTTTTT. It encodes CASSEASGTNEKLFF.

V is TRBV18 and J is TRBJ2-1; D might be TRBD1 (6 bases). The CDR3 has 14 residues. Germline assignment: CDR1 KGHSH and CDR2 LQKENI. V gave up 3 bases and J gave up 4 bases, with 10 bases separating them. The DNA for the CDR3 is TGTGCCAGCTCACCGAACAGGGATTACAATGAGCAGTTCTTC. Amino acids: CASSPNRDYNEQFF.

The chain carries TRBV5-1 and TRBJ1-1; 7 nucleotides agree with TRBD1. The germline gives CDR1 SGHRS, CDR2 YFSETQ. Losses at the gene ends were 4 bases for V and 3 bases for J; bases not matched to a gene: 6. The CDR3 runs to 14 residues. CDR3: CASSTEQGYTEAFF. The DNA for the CDR3 is TGCGCCAGCAGCACAGAACAGGGGTACACTGAAGCTTTCTTT. Full variable domain (remainder filled in from reference TRBV5-1 and TRBJ1-1): KAGVTQTPRYLIKTRGQQVTLSCSPISGHRSVSWYQQTPGQGLQFLFEYFSETQRNKGNFPGRFSGRQFSNSRSEMNVSTLELGDSALYLCASSTEQGYTEAFFGQGTRLTVV.

The rearrangement joins TRBV25-1 to TRBJ2-3; TRBD1 matches 11 bases. V was pared by 4 bases and J by 6 bases, with 3 bases of the junction left unmatched. The CDR3 extends over 14 amino acids. CDR1 is MGHDK, CDR2 SYGVNS, per germline. CDR3 in DNA: TGTGCCAGCAGTGGGACAGGGGGCGCGGATACGCAGTATTTT. It codes for CASSGTGGADTQYF. The variable domain in full, with the rest retrieved from reference TRBV25-1 and TRBJ2-3, is EADIYQTPRYLVIGTGKKITLECSQTMGHDKMYWYQQDPGMELHLIHYSYGVNSTEKGDLSSESTVSRIRTEHFPLTLESARPSHTSQYLCASSGTGGADTQYFGPGTRLTVL.

The rearrangement uses TRBV2 and TRBJ1-4; 7 bases agree with TRBD1. CDR3 length equals 15 residues. V lost 6 bases to trimming and J lost 0 bases; unmatched junction nucleotides: 4. Germline CDR1 and CDR2: SNHLY and FYNNEI. CDR3 amino acids: CASRGDSATNEKLFF. CDR3 DNA: TGTGCCAGCAGGGGGGACAGCGCAACTAATGAAAAACTGTTTTTT.

This chain joins TRBV5-4 and TRBJ2-3; tentative D call: TRBD2 (5 bases). The CDR3 is made up of 15 amino acids. Trimming stripped 2 bases from V and 4 bases from J, with 14 bases between. CDR1 and CDR2 (germline): SGHNT, YYREEE (reference sequence). CDR3 loop: CASSLDTQRADTQYF. Here the CDR3 DNA reads TGTGCCAGCAGCTTAGACACCCAGAGGGCAGATACGCAGTATTTT. Looking up the rest from reference TRBV5-4 and TRBJ2-3 gives the full variable domain: ETGVTQSPTHLIKTRGQQVTLRCSSQSGHNTVSWYQQALGQGPQFIFQYYREEENGRGNFPPRFSGLQFPNYSSELNVNALELDDSALYLCASSLDTQRADTQYFGPGTRLTVL.

This clone was counted once. This sequence joins TRBV28 and TRBJ2-1, with unresolved D. V dropped 2 bases and J dropped 10 bases, with 15 bases sitting between them. Germline-derived CDR1 and CDR2 are MDHEN and SYDVKM. This CDR3 comprises 14 residues. The DNA for the CDR3 is TGTGCCAGCAGTTTACCCCTACGGCTCGAAGAGCAGTTCTTC. Amino acids: CASSLPLRLEEQFF.